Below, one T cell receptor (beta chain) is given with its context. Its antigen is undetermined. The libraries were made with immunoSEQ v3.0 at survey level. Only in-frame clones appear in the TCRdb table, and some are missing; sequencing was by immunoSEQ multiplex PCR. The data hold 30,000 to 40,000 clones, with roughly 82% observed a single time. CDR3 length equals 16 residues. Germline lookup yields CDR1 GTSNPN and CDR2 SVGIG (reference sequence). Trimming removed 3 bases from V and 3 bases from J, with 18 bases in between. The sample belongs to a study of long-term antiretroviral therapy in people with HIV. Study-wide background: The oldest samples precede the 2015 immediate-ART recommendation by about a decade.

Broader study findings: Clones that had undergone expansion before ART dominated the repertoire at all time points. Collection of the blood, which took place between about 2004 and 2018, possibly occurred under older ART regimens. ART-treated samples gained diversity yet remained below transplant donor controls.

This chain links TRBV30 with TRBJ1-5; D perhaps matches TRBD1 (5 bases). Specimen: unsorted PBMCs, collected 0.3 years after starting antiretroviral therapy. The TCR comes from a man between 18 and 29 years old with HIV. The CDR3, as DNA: TGTGCCTGGAGCACCCTAGGACAAACCCCCAATCAGCCCCAGCATTTT. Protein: CAWSTLGQTPNQPQHF.